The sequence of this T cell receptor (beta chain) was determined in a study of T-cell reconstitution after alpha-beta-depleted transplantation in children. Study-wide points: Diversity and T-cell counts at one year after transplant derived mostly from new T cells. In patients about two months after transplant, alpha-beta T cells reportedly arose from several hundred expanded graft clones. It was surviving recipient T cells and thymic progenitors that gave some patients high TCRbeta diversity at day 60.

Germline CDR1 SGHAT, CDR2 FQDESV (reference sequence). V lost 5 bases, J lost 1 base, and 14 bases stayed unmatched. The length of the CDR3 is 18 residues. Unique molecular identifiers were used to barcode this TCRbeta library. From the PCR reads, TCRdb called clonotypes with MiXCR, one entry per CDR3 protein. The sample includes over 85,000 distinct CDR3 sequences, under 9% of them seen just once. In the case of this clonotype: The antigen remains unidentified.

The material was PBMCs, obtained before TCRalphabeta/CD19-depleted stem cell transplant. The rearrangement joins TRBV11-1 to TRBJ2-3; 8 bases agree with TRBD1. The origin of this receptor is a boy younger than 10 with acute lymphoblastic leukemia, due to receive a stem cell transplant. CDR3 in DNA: TGTGCCAGCAGCCCGGACAGGGAGCCAGGGATAGGCACAGATACGCAGTATTTT. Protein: CASSPDREPGIGTDTQYF. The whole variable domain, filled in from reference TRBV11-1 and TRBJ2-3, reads EAEVAQSPRYKITEKSQAVAFWCDPISGHATLYWYRQILGQGPELLVQFQDESVVDDSQLPKDRFSAERLKGVDSTLKIQPAELGDSAMYLCASSPDREPGIGTDTQYFGPGTRLTVL.